The 25 T cell receptor beta chains given below trace back to one sample, sequenced in a study of blood T cells in healthy people across ages. A second roughly 6 to 11 cycle PCR used barcoded and J-beta primers. MiXCR, run by TCRdb on the 5' RACE reads, gives a single entry per CDR3 protein. Of 1.4 million or so distinct CDR3 sequences in the sample, 42% were seen once. Material for sequencing was blood. The receptors shown here come from a young woman in good health.

This clonotype was picked up a small number of times. The chain employs TRBV12-3 or TRBV12-4 and TRBJ1-1; 7 positions agree with TRBD1. Losses at the gene ends were 5 bases for V and 7 bases for J; bases not matched to a gene: 10. CDR3 length: 14 residues. As DNA, the CDR3 is TGTGCCAGCAGTCGACAGGGCGTTTTGGGTGAAGCTTTCTTT. Its translation is CASSRQGVLGEAFF.

Details on this clonotype: Being one base from a much bigger clone, this may be a read error. The chain couples TRBV4-1 to TRBJ2-3; D remains unclear. CDR1 is MGHRA and CDR2 is YSYEKL in the germline V gene. The CDR3 totals 12 residues. The CDR3 protein is CASSHFTDMQYF. The CDR3 DNA sequence: TGCGCCAGCAGCCATTTCACAGATATGCAGTATTTT.

This clonotype occurred a few times. This sequence joins TRBV7-9 and TRBJ2-1, with 7 bases aligning to TRBD2. V was clipped by 5 bases and J by 10 bases; unmatched bases: 11. This CDR3 contains 14 residues. Germline lookup yields CDR1 SEHNR and CDR2 FQNEAQ (reference sequence). CDR3 sequence: CASSPYRGREEQFF. CDR3 DNA sequence: TGTGCCAGCAGCCCTTATCGGGGGAGGGAAGAGCAGTTCTTC.

This clonotype has more than one count but fewer than ten. The chain recombines TRBV6-5 with TRBJ1-2; the D is unclear. There are 13 residues in the CDR3. The V gene's germline CDR1 is MNHEY and CDR2 SVGAGI. V shed 5 bases and J shed 5 bases, with 12 bases lying between them. In DNA form, the CDR3 reads TGTGCCAGCAGTGCATACAGAACTTATGGCTACACCTTC. It is translated as CASSAYRTYGYTF.

In its sample, this clonotype was seen a few times. The gene calls are TRBV6-2 or TRBV6-3 and TRBJ1-1, with TRBD1 identical over 11 bases. Germline assignment: CDR1 MNHEY and CDR2 SVGEGT. The CDR3 sequence is 18 residues long. Trimming cost V 0 bases and J 4 bases; bases outside gene matches: 10. CDR3 DNA: TGTGCCAGCAGTTACTCACCCGGACAGGGGGCGCAGGGCACTGAAGCTTTCTTT. Amino acids: CASSYSPGQGAQGTEAFF.

In the case of this clonotype: One end of the junction fails to match germline, which may point to a read error. The V and J genes are TRBV5-1 and TRBJ2-7; 8 bases are shared with TRBD2. The CDR3 is made up of 14 amino acids. CDR1 and CDR2 (germline): SGHRS, YFSETQ. The CDR3 is CVSSLIGRDYEQYF. CDR3 bases: TGCGTCAGCAGCTTGATCGGGAGGGACTACGAGCAGTACTTC.

Concerning this clonotype: This may be a read error, as it is one base from a much larger clone. The V call is TRBV4-2, the J call TRBJ2-5, with D possibly being TRBD2 (6 bases). With 2 bases removed from V and 11 bases from J, the gap between germline ends came to 15 bases. Germline CDR1 and CDR2: LGHNA and YNFKEQ. This CDR3 has 13 residues. The CDR3 spells CASSQPGTREQYF. CDR3 DNA sequence: TGTGCCAGCAGCCAACCTGGGACTCGAGAGCAGTACTTC.

The chain links TRBV12-3 or TRBV12-4 to TRBJ2-1; 7 nucleotides agree with TRBD1. Trimming took 5 bases from V and 8 from J; bases not matched to a gene: 12. The CDR3 sequence is 15 residues long. The chain's CDR3 is CASSTRQGRDHEQFF. The DNA for the CDR3 is TGTGCCAGCAGTACCCGACAGGGTAGGGACCATGAGCAGTTCTTC.

This clonotype was seen more than once but under ten times. The rearrangement joins TRBV20-1 to TRBJ2-7; no clear D. Germline-derived CDR1 and CDR2 are DFQATT and SNEGSKA (reference sequence). The CDR3 runs to 13 residues. Trimming pared 4 bases from V and 3 bases from J, leaving 13 bases between. For the CDR3, the DNA is TGCAGTGCTATAGAGACTCGTCTCTACGAGCAGTACTTC. Translation: CSAIETRLYEQYF.

The rearrangement links TRBV4-2 to TRBJ1-2; 8 nucleotides agree with TRBD1. The junction had 3 bases not matched to a gene; V was cut back by 0 bases and J by 0 bases. The germline gives CDR1 LGHNA, CDR2 YNFKEQ. This CDR3 contains 16 residues. The CDR3 spells CASSQDDRGANYGYTF. In DNA form, the CDR3 reads TGTGCCAGCAGCCAAGATGACAGGGGAGCTAACTATGGCTACACCTTC.

This clonotype was counted once. J is TRBJ2-3 and V is TRBV27, with 12 bases matching TRBD2. Germline-derived CDR1 and CDR2 are MNHEY and SMNVEV (reference sequence). CDR3 size: 16 residues. The J segment lost 4 bases and the V segment lost 4 bases, leaving 6 bases of the junction unmatched. CDR3 sequence reads: CASSSALAGGPDTQYF. DNA for the CDR3: TGTGCCAGCAGTTCTGCTCTAGCGGGAGGGCCAGATACGCAGTATTTT.

The V call is TRBV5-1, the J call TRBJ2-3, with D perhaps matching TRBD1 (5 bases). The V gene lost 2 bases and the J gene lost 0 bases, with 13 bases spanning the gap. The CDR3 contains 16 residues. From germline, CDR1 is SGHRS and CDR2 YFSETQ. The CDR3 sequence: CASSFRADASTDTQYF. The CDR3 bases are TGCGCCAGCAGCTTCAGGGCGGACGCTAGCACAGATACGCAGTATTTT.

The V call is TRBV29-1, the J call TRBJ2-3, with D perhaps TRBD2 (6 bases). This CDR3 contains 13 residues. Germline CDR1 SQVTM, CDR2 ANQGSEA. Trimming took 6 bases from V and 0 from J, leaving 10 bases between them. This CDR3 reads CSVRGSSTDTQYF. CDR3 coding DNA: TGCAGCGTCCGGGGGTCTAGCACAGATACGCAGTATTTT.

Here the CDR3 reads CASSFGPPLSYEQYF. The CDR3 region has the DNA TGTGCCAGCAGTTTTGGACCGCCCCTCTCTTACGAGCAGTACTTC. This chain joins TRBV27 and TRBJ2-7; no definite D call. The V end was cut by 3 bases, the J end by 4 bases, with 16 bases between. The CDR3 consists of 15 residues. CDR1 is MNHEY and CDR2 is SMNVEV in the germline V gene (reference sequence).

Note on this clonotype: This may be a read error, as it is one base from a much larger clone. V and J are TRBV6-1 and TRBJ2-3; either TRBD1 or TRBD2 may supply D (5 bases each). The CDR3 covers 13 residues. Between the trimmed V and J ends, which lost 6 bases and 2 bases, there was a span of 9 bases. CDR1 and CDR2 (germline): MNHNS, SASEGT. CDR3 DNA: TGTGCCAGCAGCCGGGGCTACACAGATACGCAGTATTTT. Translated: CASSRGYTDTQYF.

The J gene is TRBJ2-7, the V gene TRBV20-1; D tentatively reads TRBD1 or TRBD2 (5 bases each). The germline gives CDR1 DFQATT, CDR2 SNEGSKA (reference sequence). The V end lost 5 bases, the J end lost 3 bases, and 11 bases lay between the germline ends. The CDR3 loop spans 12 amino acids. Here the CDR3 reads CSAPGTNYEQYF. The CDR3 DNA reads TGCAGTGCTCCCGGGACCAACTACGAGCAGTACTTC.

This chain connects TRBV3-1 to TRBJ2-4; no definite D call. Trimming pared 3 bases from V and 6 bases from J, leaving 3 bases between. This CDR3 spans 11 amino acids. CDR1 and CDR2 from the germline V gene are LGHDT and YNNKEL (reference sequence). DNA of the CDR3: TGTGCCAGCAGCCATCTAAACATTCAGTACTTC. Its translation: CASSHLNIQYF.

This CDR3 is CASSQVGRNEKLFF. CDR3 nucleotide sequence: TGCGCCAGCAGCCAAGTGGGACGTAATGAAAAACTGTTTTTT. The chain recombines TRBV4-1 with TRBJ1-4; D may be TRBD1 (5 bases). Looked up from germline, CDR1 is MGHRA and CDR2 is YSYEKL. V gave up 1 base and J gave up 4 bases, with 7 bases separating them. The CDR3 is made up of 14 amino acids.

The chain is built from TRBV7-2 and TRBJ2-7; 8 bases fit TRBD1. V lost 5 bases, J lost 7 bases, and 10 bases stayed unmatched. CDR1 is SGHTA, CDR2 FQGNSA, per germline. This CDR3 spans 14 amino acids. This CDR3 reads CASSTTPGTGEQYF. In DNA, the CDR3 is TGTGCCAGCAGCACAACTCCCGGGACAGGTGAGCAGTACTTC.

The rearrangement joins TRBV20-1 to TRBJ2-1; 9 bases are shared with TRBD1. The junction had 8 bases not matched to a gene; V was cut back by 1 base and J by 10 bases. The CDR3 is made up of 14 amino acids. Per germline, CDR1 DFQATT and CDR2 SNEGSKA (reference sequence). CDR3 DNA sequence: TGCAGTGCTAGAGGGGGACAGGGCATCCACGAGCAGTTCTTC. This gives the protein CSARGGQGIHEQFF.

The chain is built from TRBV4-3 and TRBJ2-1, with 8 bases fitting TRBD2. Germline CDR1 is LGHNA and CDR2 is YSLEER. This CDR3 region has 19 residues. With V trimmed by 0 bases and J by 0 bases, 10 bases remained unmatched. Here the CDR3 DNA reads TGCGCCAGCAGCCAAGATCGAGTAGCGGGGAGATCCTCCTACAATGAGCAGTTCTTC. Protein sequence: CASSQDRVAGRSSYNEQFF.

This clonotype was counted between two and nine times. The CDR3 sequence: CASSQGGDSEAFF. The CDR3 DNA sequence: TGCGCCAGCAGCCAAGGGGGGGACAGTGAAGCTTTCTTT. The chain carries TRBV4-3 and TRBJ1-1; 7 positions agree with TRBD1. The CDR3 is 13 residues long. The V gene end was trimmed by 1 base and the J gene end by 7 bases; junction bases not matched to a gene: 3. Germline V gene lookup returns CDR1 LGHNA and CDR2 YSLEER.

This clonotype was observed a handful of times. This sequence joins TRBV28 and TRBJ2-1, with 7 bases matching TRBD1. The V gene end was trimmed by 5 bases and the J gene end by 8 bases; junction bases not matched to a gene: 15. Germline V gene data show CDR1 as MDHEN and CDR2 as SYDVKM. This CDR3 has 16 amino acids. CDR3 amino acids: CASSPILDRQGDEQFF. CDR3 in DNA: TGTGCCAGCAGTCCGATACTGGACAGGCAAGGGGATGAGCAGTTCTTC.

This clonotype was picked up one time. This may stem from a read error, because a much larger clone lies one nucleotide away. This CDR3 is CSAVTSYGYTF. CDR3 DNA sequence: TGCAGTGCAGTGACTAGCTATGGCTACACCTTC. This chain uses TRBV20-1 with TRBJ1-2, with unresolved D. The V gene's germline CDR1 is DFQATT and CDR2 SNEGSKA (reference sequence). The CDR3 is made up of 11 amino acids. Deletions cut 6 bases from V and 4 bases from J, with 9 bases between.

This rearrangement joins TRBV27 to TRBJ2-7; D might be TRBD2 (6 bases). Trimming took 8 bases from V and 3 from J, leaving 8 bases between them. CDR1 and CDR2 (germline): MNHEY, SMNVEV (reference sequence). This CDR3 comprises 11 residues. The DNA for the CDR3 is TGTGCCAGCCATAGCGGCTACGAGCAGTACTTC. Protein: CASHSGYEQYF.